This section outlines one T cell receptor (beta chain) sequence together with its context. Its antigen remains unidentified. The CDR3 is made up of 16 amino acids. CDR1 SGHTA and CDR2 FQGNSA come from the germline V gene. Trimming removed 0 bases from V and 2 bases from J; junction bases left unmatched: 6. The entry originates in a study of identical twins. TCRdb recomputed calls from the 5' RACE reads with MiXCR, one row per CDR3 protein. This sample has under 500,000 distinct CDR3 sequences; 14% occur once, and the top ten carry about 0.94%. Study-wide findings and caveats: Zero-insertion analyses were open to partial confounding by invariant MAIT and iNKT cells.

These sequences were also reported in another study, on yellow fever vaccine responses in identical twins. That publication notes: It has been reported that, in twins, the vaccine T cell response seemed partly convergent and partly personalized.

This receptor was taken from a woman younger than 35 in good health. V and J are TRBV7-2 and TRBJ2-7; 8 bases fit TRBD2. Sequences were obtained from CD4+ T cells sorted from blood. DNA of the CDR3: TGTGCCAGCAGCTTAGCGTCAGCGGGAGTTGCCTACGAGCAGTACTTC. Protein sequence: CASSLASAGVAYEQYF.